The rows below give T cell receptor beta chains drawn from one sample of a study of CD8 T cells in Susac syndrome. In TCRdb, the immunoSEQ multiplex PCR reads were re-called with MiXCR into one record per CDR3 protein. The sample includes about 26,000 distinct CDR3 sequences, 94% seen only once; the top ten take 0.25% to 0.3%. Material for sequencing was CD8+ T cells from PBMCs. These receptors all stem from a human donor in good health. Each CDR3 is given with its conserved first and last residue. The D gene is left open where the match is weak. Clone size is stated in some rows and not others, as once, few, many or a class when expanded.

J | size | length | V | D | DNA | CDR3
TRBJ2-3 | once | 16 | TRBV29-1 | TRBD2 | TGCAGCGTGCCACCGGGACTAGCGGGGGGCACAGATACGCAGTATTTT | CSVPPGLAGGTDTQYF
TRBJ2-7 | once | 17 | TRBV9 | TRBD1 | TGTGCCAGCAGCGTAGGAAGATTCGGACAGGGGGCGGGCGAGCAGTACTTC | CASSVGRFGQGAGEQYF
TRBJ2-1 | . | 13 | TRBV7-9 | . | TGTGCCACCAAAGGCCCTATTTACAATGAGCAGTTCTTC | CATKGPIYNEQFF
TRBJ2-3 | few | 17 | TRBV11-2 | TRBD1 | TGTGCCAGCAGCTTACCTTCTCTGGACAGGGCTCCTCTAATGCAGTATTTT | CASSLPSLDRAPLMQYF
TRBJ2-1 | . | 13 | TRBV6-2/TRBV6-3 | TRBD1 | TGTGCCACTCACAGGGGTGATTACAATGAGCAGTTCTTC | CATHRGDYNEQFF
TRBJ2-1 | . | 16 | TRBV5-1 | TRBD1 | TGCGCCAGCAGCTTGGGGGGACAGGGTGGAGCCAATGAGCAGTTCTTC | CASSLGGQGGANEQFF
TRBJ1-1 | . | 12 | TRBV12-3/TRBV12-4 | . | TGTGCCAGCAGTTTAGGAGGGGAGGAAGCTTTCTTT | CASSLGGEEAFF
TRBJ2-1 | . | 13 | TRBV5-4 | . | TGTGCCAGCAGCTTAGGAGTGGGCGATGAGCAGTTCTTC | CASSLGVGDEQFF
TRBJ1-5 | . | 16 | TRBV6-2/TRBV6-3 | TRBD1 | TGTGCCAGCAGTTACAGGACAGGGAAACCTAGGCAGCCCCAGCATTTT | CASSYRTGKPRQPQHF
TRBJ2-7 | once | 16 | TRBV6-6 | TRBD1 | TGTGCCAGCAGTTCCCCCCAGACAGGGGCCGTCTACGAGCAGTACTTC | CASSSPQTGAVYEQYF
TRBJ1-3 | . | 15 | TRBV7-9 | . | TGTGCCAGCAGCTTCAATCCCCGCTCTGGAAACACCATATATTTT | CASSFNPRSGNTIYF
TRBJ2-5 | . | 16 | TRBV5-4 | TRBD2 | TGTGCCAGCAGCTTGGCCGGGCGGGGGGGCCAAGAGACCCAGTACTTC | CASSLAGRGGQETQYF
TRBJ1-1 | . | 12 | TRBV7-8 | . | TGTGCCAGCAGCTTACAGGGCCTTGAAGCTTTCTTT | CASSLQGLEAFF
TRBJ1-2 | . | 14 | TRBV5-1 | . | TGCGCCAGCAGCGGAACGCAGGGACTACGTGGCTACACCTTC | CASSGTQGLRGYTF
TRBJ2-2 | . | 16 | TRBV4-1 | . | TGCGCCAGCAGCCCGGGTGGAGCGGGTGAGGCCGGGGAGCTGTTTTTT | CASSPGGAGEAGELFF
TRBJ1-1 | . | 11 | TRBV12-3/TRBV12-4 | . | TGTGCCAGTCGTTCGAACACTGAAGCTTTCTTT | CASRSNTEAFF
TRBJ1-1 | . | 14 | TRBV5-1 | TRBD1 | TGCGCCAGCAGCACTGGACAGGGGGCGGATGAAGCTTTCTTT | CASSTGQGADEAFF
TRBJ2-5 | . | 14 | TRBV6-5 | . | TGTGCCAGCAGTTACTTCGGGGACCAAGAGACCCAGTACTTC | CASSYFGDQETQYF
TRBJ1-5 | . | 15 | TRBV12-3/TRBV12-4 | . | TGTGCCAGCACCGCCGGGACGGGTATTAATCAGCCCCAGCATTTT | CASTAGTGINQPQHF
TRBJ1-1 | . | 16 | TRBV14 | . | TGTGCCAGCAGCCAAGAGCTTGGCCAAATGAACACTGAAGCTTTCTTT | CASSQELGQMNTEAFF
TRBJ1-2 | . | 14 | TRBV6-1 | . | TGTGCCAGCAGTGAAACATCAGGGGTCCATGGCTACACCTTC | CASSETSGVHGYTF
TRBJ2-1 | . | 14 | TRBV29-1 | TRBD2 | TGCAGCGTCCTTAGCGGGGGGCCCTACAATGAGCAGTTCTTC | CSVLSGGPYNEQFF
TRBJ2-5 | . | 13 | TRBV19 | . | TGTGCCAGTAGTATAGATTCTGGAGGGACCCAGTACTTC | CASSIDSGGTQYF
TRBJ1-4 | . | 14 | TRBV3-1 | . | TGTGCCAGCAGCCACCATGCAACTAATGAAAAACTGTTTTTT | CASSHHATNEKLFF
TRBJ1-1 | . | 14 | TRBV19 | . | TGTGCCAGTAGTATATGGGGGGGCGCGACTGAAGCTTTCTTT | CASSIWGGATEAFF
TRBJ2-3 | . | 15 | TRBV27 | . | TGTGCCAGCAGTTTATTCGGGGTTTTGAGGGATACGCAGTATTTT | CASSLFGVLRDTQYF
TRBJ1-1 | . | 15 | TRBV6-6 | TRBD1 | TGTGCCAGCAGATCCATTGGACAGGCGGGCACTGAAGCTTTCTTT | CASRSIGQAGTEAFF
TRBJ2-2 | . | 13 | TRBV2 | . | TGTGCCAGCAGTGAAGATTACACCGGGGAGCTGTTTTTT | CASSEDYTGELFF
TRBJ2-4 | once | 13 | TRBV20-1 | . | TGCAGTGCTACCGCATTGGCCAAAAACATTCAGTACTTC | CSATALAKNIQYF
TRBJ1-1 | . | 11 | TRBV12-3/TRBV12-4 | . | TGTGCCAGCAGTTCTGGACAGTCGACTTTCTTT | CASSSGQSTFF
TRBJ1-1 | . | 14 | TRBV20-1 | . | TGCAGTGCATCTCGGGAGGGGTCGAACACTGAAGCTTTCTTT | CSASREGSNTEAFF
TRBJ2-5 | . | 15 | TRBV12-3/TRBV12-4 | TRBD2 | TGTGCCAGCAGCCCGGGGGGGGATCCAAGAGAGACCCAGTACTTC | CASSPGGDPRETQYF
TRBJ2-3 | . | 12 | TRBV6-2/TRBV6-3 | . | TGTGCCAGCAGTCAGTCCCCAGATACGCAGTATTTT | CASSQSPDTQYF
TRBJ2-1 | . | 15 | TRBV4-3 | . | TGCGCCAGCAGCTTCCGGCGAGCGAGCAACAATGAGCAGTTCTTC | CASSFRRASNNEQFF
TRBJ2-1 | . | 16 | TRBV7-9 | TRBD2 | TGTGCCAGCAGCTCCGACCGACTAGCGGGGGTGGGTGAGCAGTTCTTC | CASSSDRLAGVGEQFF
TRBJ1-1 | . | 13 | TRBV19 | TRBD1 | TGTGCCAGTAGAAGACAGGGGTACGCTGAAGCTTTCTTT | CASRRQGYAEAFF
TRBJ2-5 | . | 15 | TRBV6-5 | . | TGTGCCAGCAGTTACAGGGTGCCTGGGGGGGAGACCCAGTACTTC | CASSYRVPGGETQYF
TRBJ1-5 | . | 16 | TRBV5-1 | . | TGCGCCAGCAGCCCCGACGCTAGCAGGGGAGACCAGCCCCAGCATTTT | CASSPDASRGDQPQHF
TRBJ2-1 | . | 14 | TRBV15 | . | TGTGCCACCGGGGAGAGGGGGGATAACAATGAGCAGTTCTTC | CATGERGDNNEQFF
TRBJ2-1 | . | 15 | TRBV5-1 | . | TGCGCCAGCAGCCAGGACGTGAGCGGTTACAATGAGCAGTTCTTC | CASSQDVSGYNEQFF
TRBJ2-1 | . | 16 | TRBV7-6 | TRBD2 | TGTGCCAGCAGCTTAGTGACTAGCGGGGTCTACAATGAGCAGTTCTTC | CASSLVTSGVYNEQFF
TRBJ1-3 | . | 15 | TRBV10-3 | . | TGTGCCATCAGTGCACAGGTGTTCCCTGGAAACACCATATATTTT | CAISAQVFPGNTIYF
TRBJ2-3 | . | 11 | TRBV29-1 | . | TGCAGCGTTACCACCGGGGATACGCAGTATTTT | CSVTTGDTQYF
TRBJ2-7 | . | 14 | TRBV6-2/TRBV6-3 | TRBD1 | TGTGCCAGCAGCCCCGGCGGGACAGGACGGGAGCAGTACTTC | CASSPGGTGREQYF
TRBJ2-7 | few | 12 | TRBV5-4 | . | TGTGCCAGCAGCTACAGGGGAGGCGAGCAGTACTTC | CASSYRGGEQYF
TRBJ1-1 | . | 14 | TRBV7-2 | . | TGTGCCAGCAGCTTAGCAGGGGGGACCACTGAAGCTTTCTTT | CASSLAGGTTEAFF
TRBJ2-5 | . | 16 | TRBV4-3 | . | TGCGCCAGCAGCCAAGATCGCGGCGGGAACCAAGAGACCCAGTACTTC | CASSQDRGGNQETQYF
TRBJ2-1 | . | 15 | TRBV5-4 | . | TGTGCCAGCAGCCCCATAGACGTGAAGTCTAATGAGCAGTTCTTC | CASSPIDVKSNEQFF
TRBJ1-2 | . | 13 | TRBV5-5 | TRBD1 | TGTGCCAGCAGCCCCGGACAGGGCAAAGGCTACACCTTC | CASSPGQGKGYTF
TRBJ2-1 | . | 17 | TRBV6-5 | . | TGTGCCAGCAGTTACTCGAACTCAGGGGGGGGATACAATGAGCAGTTCTTC | CASSYSNSGGGYNEQFF
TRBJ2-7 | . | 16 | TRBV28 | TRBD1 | TGTGCCAGCAGTTCTAAGGTTGGACAGGGCCCCTACGAGCAGTACTTC | CASSSKVGQGPYEQYF
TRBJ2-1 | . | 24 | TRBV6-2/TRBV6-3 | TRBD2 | TGTGCCAGCAGTTACTCGATGGAAACTAGCGGGGGGACAAACACTCCAAGCTCCTACAATGAGCAGTTCTTC | CASSYSMETSGGTNTPSSYNEQFF
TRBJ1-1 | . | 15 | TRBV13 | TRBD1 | TGTGCCAGCAGCTTAGAAGGACAGGGTAACGCTGAAGCTTTCTTT | CASSLEGQGNAEAFF
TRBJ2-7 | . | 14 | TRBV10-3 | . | TGTGCCATCAGAGGACAGCTCAAGGACGGCGAGCAGTACTTC | CAIRGQLKDGEQYF
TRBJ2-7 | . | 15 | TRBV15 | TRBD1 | TGTGCCACCAGCAGTCGCCGGGACAGTTCCTACGAGCAGTACTTC | CATSSRRDSSYEQYF
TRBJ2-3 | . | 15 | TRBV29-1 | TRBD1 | TGCAGCGTTCTACGGGACAGGGGGCGGACCGATACGCAGTATTTT | CSVLRDRGRTDTQYF
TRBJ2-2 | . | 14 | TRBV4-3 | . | TGCGCCAGCAGCCAAGTACTAGACACCGGGGAGCTGTTTTTT | CASSQVLDTGELFF